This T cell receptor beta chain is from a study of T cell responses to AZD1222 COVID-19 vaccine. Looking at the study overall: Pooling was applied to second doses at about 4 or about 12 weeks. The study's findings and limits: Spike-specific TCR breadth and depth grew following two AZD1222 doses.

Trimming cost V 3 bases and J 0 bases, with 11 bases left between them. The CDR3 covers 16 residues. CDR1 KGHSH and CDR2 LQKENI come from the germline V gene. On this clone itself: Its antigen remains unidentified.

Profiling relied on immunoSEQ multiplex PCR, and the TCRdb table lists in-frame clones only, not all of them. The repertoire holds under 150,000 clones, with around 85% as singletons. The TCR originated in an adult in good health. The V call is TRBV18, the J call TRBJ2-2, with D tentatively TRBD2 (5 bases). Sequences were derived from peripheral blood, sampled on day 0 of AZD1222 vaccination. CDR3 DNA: TGTGCCAGCTCACCGAGGAGCGGCGCGAACACCGGGGAGCTGTTTTTT. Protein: CASSPRSGANTGELFF.